Detailed here is one T cell receptor beta chain. Sequencing used immunoSEQ multiplex PCR; TCRdb keeps in-frame clones, though not all of them. The sample holds some 19,000 clones; over 80% are singletons and the top ten take 53%. The data derive from a study of OX40 agonist ivuxolimab in advanced cancers. The ends were cut back, 0 bases at V and 7 bases at J, with 6 bases in the middle. CDR1 is GTSNPN, CDR2 SVGIG, per germline (reference sequence). This CDR3 is 12 amino acids long. The sequence derives from an adult with an advanced solid tumor such as melanoma, head and neck, liver or kidney cancer. The sequenced sample was CD4+ or CD8+ T cells sorted from blood, obtained in a trial of the OX40 agonist ivuxolimab. The J gene is TRBJ1-4, the V gene TRBV30; D call uncertain. The CDR3 DNA reads TGTGCCTGGAGTGTAGCACTTGAAAAACTGTTTTTT. It translates to CAWSVALEKLFF.